This T cell receptor (beta chain) is drawn from a study of vaccination and CD4 T cells after COVID-19. Germline-derived CDR1 and CDR2 are LNHDA and SQIVND (reference sequence). The germline V and J ends were trimmed by 6 bases and 1 base, with 20 bases remaining between them. The CDR3 extends over 17 amino acids. TCRdb re-derived calls from the PCR reads in MiXCR, one entry per CDR3 protein. Seen here are some 14,000 distinct CDR3 sequences, roughly 65% observed once, and the top ten hold 1% to 1.4%. The V call is TRBV19, the J call TRBJ2-3; D perhaps matches TRBD2 (6 bases). This TCR was sampled from a human donor who had recovered from COVID-19. Sequenced material: CD4+ T cells from blood, taken after SARS-CoV-2 vaccination. The CDR3, as DNA: TGTGCCAGTAGAGGGAATAACTTCGGGGGAGGCACAGATACGCAGTATTTT. Translated: CASRGNNFGGGTDTQYF.